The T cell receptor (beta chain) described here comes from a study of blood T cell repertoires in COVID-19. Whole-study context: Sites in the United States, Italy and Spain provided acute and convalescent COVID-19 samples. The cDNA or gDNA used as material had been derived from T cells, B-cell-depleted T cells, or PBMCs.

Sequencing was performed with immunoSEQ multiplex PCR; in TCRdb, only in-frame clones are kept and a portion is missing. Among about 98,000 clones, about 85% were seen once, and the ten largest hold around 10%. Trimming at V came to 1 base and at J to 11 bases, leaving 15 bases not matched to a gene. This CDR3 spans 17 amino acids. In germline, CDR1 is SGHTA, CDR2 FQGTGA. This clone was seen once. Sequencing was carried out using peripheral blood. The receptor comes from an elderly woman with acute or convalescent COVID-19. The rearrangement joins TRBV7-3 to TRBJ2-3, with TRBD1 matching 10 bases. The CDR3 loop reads CASSLIVGQGESGVQYF. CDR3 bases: TGTGCCAGCAGCTTAATTGTAGGACAGGGGGAGAGCGGTGTGCAGTATTTT.